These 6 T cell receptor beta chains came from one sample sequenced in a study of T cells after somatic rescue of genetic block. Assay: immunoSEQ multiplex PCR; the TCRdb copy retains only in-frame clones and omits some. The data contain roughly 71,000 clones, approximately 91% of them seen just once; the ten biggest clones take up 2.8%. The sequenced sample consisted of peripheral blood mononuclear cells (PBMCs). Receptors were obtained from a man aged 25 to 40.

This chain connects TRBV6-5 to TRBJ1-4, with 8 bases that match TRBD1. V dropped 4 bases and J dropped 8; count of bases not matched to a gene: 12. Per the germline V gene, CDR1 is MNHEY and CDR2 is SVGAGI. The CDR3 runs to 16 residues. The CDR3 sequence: CASSSGKTGVWEKLFF. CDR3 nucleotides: TGTGCCAGCAGTTCGGGGAAGACAGGGGTATGGGAAAAACTGTTTTTT.

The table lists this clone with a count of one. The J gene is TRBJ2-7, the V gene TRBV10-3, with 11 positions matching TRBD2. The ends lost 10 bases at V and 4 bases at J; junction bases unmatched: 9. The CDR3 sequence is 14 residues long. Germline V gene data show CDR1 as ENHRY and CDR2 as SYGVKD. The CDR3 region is CATYDSGGDYEQYF. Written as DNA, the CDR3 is TGTGCCACCTACGATAGCGGGGGGGATTACGAGCAGTACTTC.

The CDR3 sequence is CASSGYRDSEQFF. The CDR3 nucleotides read TGTGCCAGCAGTGGGTACAGGGACAGTGAGCAGTTCTTC. The chain recombines TRBV6-1 with TRBJ2-1; 7 bases fit TRBD1. CDR1 is MNHNS, CDR2 SASEGT, per germline. The CDR3 is 13 amino acids. With V trimmed by 4 bases and J by 9 bases, 6 bases remained unmatched.

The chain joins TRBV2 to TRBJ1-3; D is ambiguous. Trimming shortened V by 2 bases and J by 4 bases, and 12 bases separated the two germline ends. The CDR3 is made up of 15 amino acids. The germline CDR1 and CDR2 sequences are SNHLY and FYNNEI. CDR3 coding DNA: TGTGCCAGCAGTGAAATGGGATTGGGAGGAAACACCATATATTTT. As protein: CASSEMGLGGNTIYF.

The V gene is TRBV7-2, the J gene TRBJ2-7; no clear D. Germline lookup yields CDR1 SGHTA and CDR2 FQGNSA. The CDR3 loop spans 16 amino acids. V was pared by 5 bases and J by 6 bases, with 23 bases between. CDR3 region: CASSRAPWFQSPEQYF. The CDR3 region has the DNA TGTGCCAGCAGCCGGGCACCATGGTTCCAGTCCCCCGAGCAGTACTTC.

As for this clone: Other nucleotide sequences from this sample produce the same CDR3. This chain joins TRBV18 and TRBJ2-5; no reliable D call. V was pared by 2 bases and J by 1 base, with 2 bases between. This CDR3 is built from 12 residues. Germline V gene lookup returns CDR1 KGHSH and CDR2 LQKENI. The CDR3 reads CASSPIQETQYF. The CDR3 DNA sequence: TGTGCCAGCTCACCAATCCAAGAGACCCAGTACTTC.